This TCR beta chain came from a study of blood T cell repertoires in COVID-19 (dated by TCRdb to the early 2020s). About the study as a whole: Samples from collaborators originated in the United States, Italy and Spain and spanned both the acute and convalescent phases of COVID-19. Where HLA class I and class II types were available, the types were taken from metadata supplied by the sample provider, not from assay-based typing. Samples were obtained from the ongoing ImmuneRACE study (first 160 participants) and from some 1,300 subjects provided by 6 global collaborators. The repertoires were released in a freely available public database intended as a resource for research on the immune response to SARS-CoV-2. Subjects who had been exposed to COVID-19, were actively infected with it, or had recovered from it provided the deeply sampled blood TCRbeta repertoires that made up the dataset. The material from the prospective study consisted of cDNA or gDNA derived from T cells, B-cell-depleted T cells, or PBMCs. The sample metadata nearly always contained a de-identified subject ID, COVID-19 status, age in years and sex. The study at large found these results: The amount of clinical and demographic metadata varied by source and participant and was provided uncurated.

As concerns this clone: Its antigen has not been determined. No base qualities exist here, and no much larger clone lies one base off it.

In Seattle, one collaborating source enrolled patients while the infection was active and tracked those patients longitudinally over the course of disease. Each collaborating institution followed its own protocols to collect whole blood in K2EDTA tubes. For TCRbeta analysis, collaborators shipped samples as frozen whole blood, isolated PBMCs, or DNA extracted from either of those sample types. TCRbeta CDR3 regions were amplified from genomic DNA by means of the immunoSEQ Assay, a bias-controlled multiplex PCR. The authors' analysis ran thus. Nucleated cell counts per sample were estimated from amplification of reference gene primers within the assay. Sequence reads were collapsed and filtered to measure the absolute abundance of every unique TCRbeta CDR3 rearrangement. For each sample, productive Simpson clonality was calculated by taking the square root of Simpson's diversity index across productive rearrangements. TCRdb retrieved this table from immuneACCESS and kept in-frame rearrangements only. Not all clones are present; in checked studies, unresolved V genes account for under half, and no reason is known for the remainder. V and J calls and clone size come straight from that table; D and trimming were deduced from the DNA. The sample table contains 15,000 to 20,000 clones; only one count was recorded for approximately 91% of them. In total, the top ten clones hold 25% to 40% of the sample.

Trimmed from V: 3 bases; trimmed from J: 2 bases; junction bases lacking a gene match: 1. Including the terminal cysteine and phenylalanine, the CDR3 comprises 15 residues. This entry keeps only the CDR3 DNA: 45 bases, framed from base 1. Based on the germline V gene, the CDR1 and CDR2 sequences are SGHDT and YYEEEE. The sequence was collected from a woman of 80 years or more with COVID-19, enrolled during active disease. The sequence links TRBV5-6 to TRBJ1-5, with TRBD1 matching 11 junction bases. Sequenced: peripheral blood. The CDR3 region: CASSSGQGGNQPQHF. The nucleotide sequence is TGTGCCAGCAGCTCGGGACAGGGGGGCAATCAGCCCCAGCATTTT.